This T cell receptor beta chain was retrieved from a study of blood T cell repertoires in COVID-19. For the study at large: The study drew acute and convalescent COVID-19 samples from the United States, Italy and Spain. T cells, B-cell-depleted T cells, or PBMCs supplied cDNA or gDNA.

Germline V lookup: CDR1 SEHNR, CDR2 FQNEAQ (reference sequence). The J segment lost 5 bases and the V segment lost 5 bases, leaving 8 bases of the junction unmatched. CDR3 length: 16 residues. Seattle patients were enrolled during active infection and followed longitudinally. Authors' methods: The authors estimated nucleated cell counts from reference gene primer amplification. Produced via immunoSEQ multiplex PCR; TCRdb's table is partial and in-frame only. The V and J calls and the clone size are those of that table, but D and trimming were determined from the DNA. The sample contains roughly 180,000 clones, more than 80% of which appear only once.

The rearrangement links TRBV7-9 to TRBJ2-5; 13 nucleotides line up with TRBD2. The receptor comes from a middle-aged woman with COVID-19, enrolled during active disease. What was sequenced was peripheral blood. The CDR3 DNA reads TGTGCCAGCAGCCCAACTAGCGGGAGGGCCAGGGAGACCCAGTACTTC. Translated, it gives CASSPTSGRARETQYF.